The T cell receptor (beta chain) described here comes from a study of cytomegalovirus exposure and HLA in healthy donors. Overall study results and limits: CMV antigen specificity was confirmed in vitro for a few CMV-associated chains. Across donors, sequencing depth was assumed by presence/absence analyses to be roughly uniform. In a later analysis, TCR beta V- and J-gene trimming showed a link to a missense DCLRE1C variant.

As for this clone: Its antigen is unknown.

PCR was performed using 60 Vbeta and 13 Jbeta primers. The data were produced by immunoSEQ multiplex PCR, yet TCRdb's version contains in-frame clones alone and is incomplete. Of about 200,000 clones in the sample, 80% to 90% were seen once. V gave up 9 bases and J gave up 5 bases, with 19 bases separating them. The CDR3 spans 15 residues. Looked up from germline, CDR1 is LNHDA and CDR2 is SQIVND (reference sequence). What was sequenced was PBMCs. This sequence originates from a woman in her 30s in good health and CMV-seronegative. V and J are TRBV19 and TRBJ1-4; D perhaps matches TRBD1 (5 bases). Here the CDR3 reads CASSDLSGWNEKLFF. CDR3 DNA sequence: TGTGCCAGCTCCGATCTGTCAGGGTGGAATGAAAAACTGTTTTTT. Filled out from reference TRBV19 and TRBJ1-4, the complete variable domain reads DGGITQSPKYLFRKEGQNVTLSCEQNLNHDAMYWYRQDPGQGLRLIYYSQIVNDFQKGDIAEGYSVSREKKESFPLTVTSAQKNPTAFYLCASSDLSGWNEKLFFGSGTQLSVL.